Following are 29 T cell receptor beta chains from one sample sequenced in a study of T cells after yellow fever vaccination. TCRdb passed the 5' RACE reads through MiXCR, listing each CDR3 protein once. The table shows about 73,000 distinct CDR3 sequences, with approximately 7.5% occurring only once. The sample was CD8+ T cells sorted from PBMCs, taken on the day of the yellow fever booster vaccination. Receptors were obtained from a man younger than 45 who received the YFV17D yellow fever vaccine.

This clonotype was counted between two and nine times. This chain links TRBV27 with TRBJ2-1, with TRBD2 identical over 12 bases. Per germline, CDR1 MNHEY and CDR2 SMNVEV (reference sequence). This CDR3 is 17 amino acids long. Trimming at V came to 5 bases and at J to 5 bases, leaving 10 bases not matched to a gene. The chain's CDR3 is CASSLIPTSGGDNEQFF. The CDR3 DNA follows: TGTGCCAGCAGTCTCATACCGACTAGCGGGGGAGACAATGAGCAGTTCTTC.

The CDR3 region has the DNA TGTGCCAGCAGTTACACCGGGACTAGCGCTGGCACAGATACGCAGTATTTT. As protein: CASSYTGTSAGTDTQYF. The V gene is TRBV6-2 or TRBV6-3, the J gene TRBJ2-3; 10 bases match TRBD2. The ends lost 2 bases at V and 1 base at J; junction bases unmatched: 6. Germline V gene lookup returns CDR1 MNHEY and CDR2 SVGEGT. The CDR3 is made up of 17 amino acids.

This clonotype was detected only once. The chain couples TRBV25-1 to TRBJ1-1; D is unresolved. The germline V gene encodes CDR1 MGHDK and CDR2 SYGVNS. This CDR3 has 14 residues. V dropped 3 bases and J dropped 3 bases, with 11 bases sitting between them. The CDR3, as DNA: TGTGCCAGCAGTGAGATCCGGACGGACACTGAAGCTTTCTTT. Translating gives CASSEIRTDTEAFF.

This clonotype turned up a few times. The chain joins TRBV7-8 to TRBJ2-1; TRBD2 matches at 9 bases. The CDR3 length is 23 residues. V was pared by 5 bases and J by 7 bases, with 33 bases of the junction left unmatched. CDR1 is SGHVS, CDR2 FQNEAQ, per germline. CDR3 amino acids: CASSRPPSRASGTPSPGYNEQFF. The CDR3 bases are TGTGCCAGCAGCCGACCCCCCAGTCGGGCTAGCGGGACCCCCTCACCGGGGTATAATGAGCAGTTCTTC.

This chain uses TRBV19 with TRBJ2-1; D unclear. The germline CDR1 and CDR2 sequences are LNHDA and SQIVND (reference sequence). The CDR3 is 14 residues long. V lost 3 bases and J 3 bases, leaving 9 bases between the germline ends. This CDR3 reads CASSMIADYNEQFF. The DNA for the CDR3 is TGTGCCAGTAGTATGATAGCAGACTACAATGAGCAGTTCTTC.

The chain links TRBV4-3 to TRBJ1-2, with D unresolved. Between the trimmed V and J ends, which lost 0 bases and 1 base, there was a span of 9 bases. This CDR3 comprises 15 residues. Germline values: CDR1 LGHNA, CDR2 YSLEER. The CDR3 sequence is CASSQDLGFNYGYTF. CDR3 sequence (DNA): TGCGCCAGCAGCCAAGACTTGGGATTTAACTATGGCTACACCTTC.

By frequency in the sample, this clonotype is medium-sized. The CDR3 DNA reads TGTGCCAGCAGCTTAAACCCGAACACCGGGGAGCTGTTTTTT. This translates into CASSLNPNTGELFF. The genes are TRBV7-9 and TRBJ2-2; D gene ambiguous. V was cut by 2 bases and J by 0 bases, with 4 bases left in between. Per germline, CDR1 SEHNR and CDR2 FQNEAQ (reference sequence). There are 14 residues in the CDR3.

This clonotype appeared a few times. The genes are TRBV12-3 or TRBV12-4 and TRBJ2-1; 7 bases are shared with TRBD2. Germline trimming cut 6 bases from V and 0 bases from J; bases unmatched to any gene: 2. The CDR3 is 14 amino acids. Here the CDR3 DNA reads TGTGCCAGCAGCCAGCGGGACTCCTACAATGAGCAGTTCTTC. Translated: CASSQRDSYNEQFF.

This clonotype showed up just a few times. V usage is TRBV20-1 and J usage is TRBJ2-1, with 13 nucleotides matching TRBD2. CDR1 DFQATT and CDR2 SNEGSKA come from the germline V gene (reference sequence). Trimming at V came to 1 base and at J to 0 bases, leaving 9 bases not matched to a gene. The CDR3 sequence is 19 residues long. CDR3 DNA: TGCAGTGCTAGAGTGGCACTAGCGGGAGGGCCCACCTCCTACAATGAGCAGTTCTTC. It translates to CSARVALAGGPTSYNEQFF.

The rearrangement uses TRBV4-3 and TRBJ2-3; D perhaps matches TRBD1 (5 bases). CDR3 length: 16 residues. Germline CDR1 LGHNA, CDR2 YSLEER. V was clipped by 0 bases and J by 2 bases, with 12 bases between them. Here the CDR3 DNA reads TGCGCCAGCAGCCAAGATTATAAGGGGTACACAGATACGCAGTATTTT. This encodes CASSQDYKGYTDTQYF.

This clonotype was seen only a few times. The chain links TRBV20-1 to TRBJ2-2; D not certain. The CDR3 loop spans 13 amino acids. From germline, CDR1 is DFQATT and CDR2 SNEGSKA (reference sequence). The CDR3 bases are TGCAGCGCCCTGGCTTCGAACACCGGGGAGCTGTTTTTT. Encoded protein: CSALASNTGELFF.

The table lists this clonotype with many counts. The rearrangement links TRBV7-9 to TRBJ2-1, with D possibly being TRBD1 (6 bases). The V and J ends lost 1 base and 3 bases respectively, with 13 bases between them. Per germline, CDR1 SEHNR and CDR2 FQNEAQ (reference sequence). This CDR3 spans 16 amino acids. The CDR3 bases are TGTGCCAGCAGCTTAGGCACCGGGACAAACTACAATGAGCAGTTCTTC. Its translation: CASSLGTGTNYNEQFF.

At least ten counts were recorded for this clonotype. The chain links TRBV3-1 to TRBJ2-6, with D tentatively TRBD1 (5 bases). Germline assignment: CDR1 LGHDT and CDR2 YNNKEL (reference sequence). V was trimmed by 1 base and J by 1 base, leaving 8 bases between them. The CDR3 consists of 16 residues. The CDR3 is CASSQAPGSGANVLTF. DNA for the CDR3: TGTGCCAGCAGCCAAGCCCCAGGGTCTGGGGCCAACGTCCTGACTTTC.

In its sample, this clonotype was seen a few times. The chain couples TRBV4-2 to TRBJ2-3, with no clear D. CDR1 is LGHNA, CDR2 YNFKEQ, per germline. Trimming removed 1 base from V and 4 bases from J, with 15 bases in between. The CDR3 has 16 amino acids. CDR3 loop: CASSQGAVAISDTQYF. The CDR3 DNA sequence: TGTGCCAGCAGCCAAGGGGCGGTGGCGATCTCAGATACGCAGTATTTT.

This clonotype was observed a handful of times. The chain recombines TRBV21-1 with TRBJ1-1; the table gives TRBD1 as D, unverified against the DNA. TRBV21-1 is noted as a pseudogene. The CDR3 consists of 17 residues. CDR3 DNA: TGTGCCAGCCGTCCCGGACAGGGAAAGGGAACTAACACTGAAGCTTTCTTT. Amino acid sequence: CASRPGQGKGTNTEAFF.

This clonotype appeared a few times. The V and J genes are TRBV12-3 or TRBV12-4 and TRBJ2-3; unclear D gene. The V and J ends lost 3 bases and 0 bases respectively, with 7 bases between them. CDR3 size: 14 residues. Here the CDR3 DNA reads TGTGCCAGCAGTTTTGTCTCTAGCACAGATACGCAGTATTTT. Translating it yields CASSFVSSTDTQYF.

In this sample, this clonotype turned up a few times. This chain links TRBV27 with TRBJ2-3, with a tentative D call TRBD2 (6 bases). Per the germline V gene, CDR1 is MNHEY and CDR2 is SMNVEV (reference sequence). The CDR3 is 15 amino acids. Trimming pared 5 bases from V and 2 bases from J, leaving 14 bases between. Here the CDR3 DNA reads TGTGCCAGCAGTATAGCGGACCCTCACACAGATACGCAGTATTTT. Translated: CASSIADPHTDTQYF.

This clonotype was seen a handful of times. The genes are TRBV7-3 and TRBJ2-2; 9 bases align to TRBD1. J was trimmed by 3 bases and V by 9 bases; bases with no gene match: 8. The V gene's germline CDR1 is SGHTA and CDR2 FQGTGA. This CDR3 has 15 residues. The CDR3 DNA reads TGTGCCAGGAAGGGGGGGACAGGGCACACCGGGGAGCTGTTTTTT. Translation gives CARKGGTGHTGELFF.

In this sample, this clonotype turned up a few times. This chain joins TRBV10-2 and TRBJ1-5, with 8 bases identical to TRBD1. The CDR3 runs 14 residues. V trimming: 5 bases; J trimming: 6 bases; junction bases outside the gene matches: 6. CDR1 and CDR2 from the germline V gene are WSHSY and SAAADI. The CDR3 sequence: CASSPDRGSQPQHF. For the CDR3, the DNA is TGCGCCAGCAGTCCAGACAGGGGTAGTCAGCCCCAGCATTTT.

This chain joins TRBV3-1 and TRBJ1-5, with D unresolved. Trimming shortened V by 1 base and J by 4 bases, and 11 bases separated the two germline ends. The V gene's germline CDR1 is LGHDT and CDR2 YNNKEL (reference sequence). This CDR3 contains 15 residues. The CDR3 bases are TGTGCCAGCAGCCAAGTCCCCACCCGGAATCAGCCCCAGCATTTT. The encoded protein is CASSQVPTRNQPQHF.

In this sample, this clonotype turned up many times. At one boundary the junction diverges from the germline segment, which might be a read error. The chain is built from TRBV20-1 and TRBJ2-7; 10 bases match TRBD2. The CDR3 loop spans 12 amino acids. Germline CDR1 and CDR2: DFQATT and SNEGSKA (reference sequence). CDR3 sequence reads: CSGRLYSYEQYF. The CDR3 DNA sequence: TGTAGCGGGAGGCTCTATTCCTACGAGCAGTACTTC.

This clonotype was counted between two and nine times. The CDR3, as DNA: TGTGCCAGCAGCGCCGGGGACAGAAGCTCCTACAATGAGCAGTTCTTC. Amino acid sequence: CASSAGDRSSYNEQFF. The rearrangement joins TRBV9 to TRBJ2-1; TRBD1 matches at 7 bases. Germline loops: CDR1 SGDLS, CDR2 YYNGEE. J gave up 0 bases and V 3 bases, and 6 bases lay outside the gene matches. The length of the CDR3 is 16 residues.

The chain joins TRBV29-1 to TRBJ2-1, with 8 bases matching TRBD1. The junction had 3 bases not matched to a gene; V was cut back by 5 bases and J by 12 bases. This CDR3 is built from 10 residues. In germline, CDR1 is SQVTM, CDR2 ANQGSEA. The DNA of the CDR3 is TGCAGCGTTTTCACAGGGGGGCAGTTCTTC. It specifies CSVFTGGQFF.

This clonotype is termed medium-sized. V and J are TRBV6-2 or TRBV6-3 and TRBJ2-1; no firm D call. V was trimmed by 6 bases and J by 3 bases, leaving 12 bases between them. This CDR3 contains 14 residues. Germline CDR1 MNHEY, CDR2 SVGEGT. CDR3 residues: CASSNQPDYNEQFF. CDR3 coding DNA: TGTGCCAGCAGCAATCAGCCGGACTACAATGAGCAGTTCTTC.

The sample holds many counts of this clonotype. The chain couples TRBV29-1 to TRBJ2-7, with D perhaps matching TRBD2 (5 bases). V lost 5 bases and J lost 4, with 6 bases in between. CDR1 SQVTM and CDR2 ANQGSEA come from the germline V gene. This CDR3 is 10 amino acids long. For the CDR3, the DNA is TGCAGCGTTTGGACTTACGAGCAGTACTTC. Translation gives CSVWTYEQYF.

This clonotype was picked up a small number of times. The chain employs TRBV9 and TRBJ2-1, with D hard to call. The length of the CDR3 is 13 residues. V was clipped by 0 bases and J by 9 bases, with 10 bases between them. Germline CDR1 SGDLS, CDR2 YYNGEE. CDR3: CASSVAVGVEQFF. The DNA of the CDR3 is TGTGCCAGCAGCGTAGCTGTTGGGGTTGAGCAGTTCTTC.

This clonotype was recorded at least ten times. CDR3 sequence reads: CASSQAAGSTYEQYF. The CDR3 coding sequence is TGCGCCAGCAGCCAAGCGGCGGGAAGTACCTACGAGCAGTACTTC. The V call is TRBV4-3, the J call TRBJ2-7, with D maybe TRBD2 (6 bases). Per the germline V gene, CDR1 is LGHNA and CDR2 is YSLEER. The CDR3 is 15 amino acids. Trimming left V 1 base short and J 2 bases short, with 12 bases between.

This clonotype was counted at least ten times. The V and J genes are TRBV30 and TRBJ2-7; perhaps D is TRBD1 or TRBD2 (5 bases each). The CDR3 length is 13 residues. Trimming stripped 3 bases from V and 4 bases from J, with 13 bases between. Germline V gives CDR1 GTSNPN, CDR2 SVGIG (reference sequence). CDR3 loop: CAWSPGTLYEQYF. The CDR3, as DNA: TGTGCCTGGAGCCCCGGGACCCTATACGAGCAGTACTTC.

This clonotype was detected only a few times. The chain links TRBV5-1 to TRBJ2-3, with a tentative D call TRBD2 (6 bases). CDR1 and CDR2 (germline): SGHRS, YFSETQ. V was clipped by 3 bases and J by 1 base, with 12 bases between them. CDR3 size: 15 residues. The CDR3 protein is CASSYSSGGTDTQYF. For the CDR3, the DNA is TGCGCCAGCAGCTACAGTAGCGGAGGCACAGATACGCAGTATTTT.